The following is a T cell receptor beta chain sequence with its context. Per the original data handling: Quantification of nucleated cells was approximated via reference gene primer amplification. The table came from immunoSEQ multiplex PCR; TCRdb's copy has only in-frame clones and leaves some out. Clone size and the V and J calls come from that table; the DNA yielded D and trimming. The sample has 150,000 or so clones; about nine tenths are singletons. This specimen belongs to a study of blood T cell repertoires in COVID-19. Study context: COVID-19 samples collected from the United States, Italy and Spain covered acute and convalescent phases.

The clonotype was recovered from a woman between 65 and 79 years old with acute or convalescent COVID-19. The sequenced sample was peripheral blood.

CDR3 nucleotides: TGTGCCAGCAGCTCTAGCGGGAGGGTAGGCGGGGAGCTGTTTTTT. Translated, it gives CASSSSGRVGGELFF. This sequence joins TRBV7-3 and TRBJ2-2, with 12 bases identical to TRBD2. CDR1 and CDR2 from the germline V gene are SGHTA and FQGTGA. The CDR3 extends over 15 amino acids. With V trimmed by 4 bases and J by 7 bases, 4 bases remained unmatched.